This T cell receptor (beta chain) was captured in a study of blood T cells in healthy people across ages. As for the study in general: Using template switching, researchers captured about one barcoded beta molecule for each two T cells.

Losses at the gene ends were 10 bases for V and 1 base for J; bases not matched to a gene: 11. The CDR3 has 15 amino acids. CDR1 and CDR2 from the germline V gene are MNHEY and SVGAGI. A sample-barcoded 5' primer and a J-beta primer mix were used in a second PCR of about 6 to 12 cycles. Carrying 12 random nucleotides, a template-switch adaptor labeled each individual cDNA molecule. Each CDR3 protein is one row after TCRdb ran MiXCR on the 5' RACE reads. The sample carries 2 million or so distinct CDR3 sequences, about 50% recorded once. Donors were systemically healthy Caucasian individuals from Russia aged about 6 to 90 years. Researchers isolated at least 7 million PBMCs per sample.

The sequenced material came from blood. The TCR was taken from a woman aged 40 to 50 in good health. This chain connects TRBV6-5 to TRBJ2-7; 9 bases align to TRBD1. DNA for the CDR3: TGTGCCAACAGACCCGACAGGGGGAATTCCTACGAGCAGTACTTC. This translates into CANRPDRGNSYEQYF.